Following are 27 T cell receptor beta chains from one sample sequenced in a study of Ad26.COV2.S vaccination and SARS-CoV-2 variants. Some clones are missing from TCRdb's copy, which holds only in-frame ones; the method was immunoSEQ multiplex PCR. The table lists 300,000 to 500,000 clones, 80% to 90% of them singletons. Treatment specified: roughly 20 received Ad26.COV2.S at low or high dose, single or two shots; about 5 received placebo; per-sample allocation not given. The study sampled participants on day 63 after the first vaccine or placebo injection. The sample consisted of peripheral blood, taken in a trial of Ad26.COV2.S vaccine versus placebo. All receptors come from a person between 18 and 59 years old who received the Ad26.COV2.S COVID-19 vaccine or a placebo.

The rearrangement uses TRBV6-6 and TRBJ1-2; 8 bases match TRBD1. Losses at the gene ends were 6 bases for V and 3 bases for J; bases not matched to a gene: 12. The germline V gene encodes CDR1 MNHNY and CDR2 SVGAGI (reference sequence). CDR3 length equals 16 residues. CDR3: CASSTDRADKDYGYTF. The CDR3 coding sequence is TGTGCCAGCAGCACGGACAGGGCGGACAAAGACTATGGCTACACCTTC.

The chain couples TRBV19 to TRBJ2-2; D perhaps matches TRBD2 (6 bases). This CDR3 is 14 amino acids long. Trimming shortened V by 0 bases and J by 5 bases, and 7 bases separated the two germline ends. Germline loops: CDR1 LNHDA, CDR2 SQIVND (reference sequence). The CDR3 spells CASSIEAGTGELFF. The CDR3 DNA follows: TGTGCCAGTAGTATAGAGGCGGGGACCGGGGAGCTGTTTTTT.

This chain joins TRBV19 and TRBJ1-3; TRBD1 agrees at 9 bases. Germline V gene sequence: CDR1 LNHDA, CDR2 SQIVND (reference sequence). This CDR3 is 15 amino acids long. With V trimmed by 5 bases and J by 5 bases, 7 bases remained unmatched. The CDR3 DNA reads TGTGCCAGTAGTGCGGCGGGACAGGGTAGAAACACCATATATTTT. Its protein product is CASSAAGQGRNTIYF.

The chain combines TRBV19 with TRBJ1-1; 7 positions match TRBD1. With 9 bases clipped from V and 1 base from J, the junction kept 5 bases outside the gene matches. CDR3 length: 13 residues. The germline CDR1 and CDR2 sequences are LNHDA and SQIVND (reference sequence). Written as DNA, the CDR3 is TGTGCCAGCACGACAGGGTGGAACACTGAAGCTTTCTTT. Translation gives CASTTGWNTEAFF.

The chain couples TRBV5-1 to TRBJ1-1, with D unresolved. V lost 0 bases, J lost 6 bases, and 15 bases lay in between. This CDR3 has 15 amino acids. Looked up from germline, CDR1 is SGHRS and CDR2 is YFSETQ. The CDR3 region has the DNA TGCGCCAGCAGCTTGGCCGGTGGGCGTTACTCTGAAGCTTTCTTT. Translated: CASSLAGGRYSEAFF.

This sequence joins TRBV29-1 and TRBJ1-2; D remains ambiguous. V was cut by 2 bases and J by 0 bases, with 7 bases left in between. This CDR3 is built from 13 residues. The germline gives CDR1 SQVTM, CDR2 ANQGSEA. The CDR3 DNA sequence: TGCAGCGTTGAATTGGCAGCTAACTATGGCTACACCTTC. Amino acid sequence: CSVELAANYGYTF.

V is TRBV9 and J is TRBJ2-2; D not resolved. This CDR3 spans 16 amino acids. Germline V lookup: CDR1 SGDLS, CDR2 YYNGEE. V was clipped by 1 base and J by 5 bases, with 15 bases between them. CDR3: CASSVRSRGPTGELFF. The CDR3 DNA is TGTGCCAGCAGCGTAAGAAGTCGAGGACCGACCGGGGAGCTGTTTTTT.

The chain combines TRBV10-2 with TRBJ2-1; a weak D match, TRBD1 (6 bases). Trimming took off 6 bases at V and 7 bases at J, with 10 bases between the two ends. CDR1 is WSHSY and CDR2 is SAAADI in the germline V gene. This CDR3 is 12 amino acids long. The CDR3 sequence is CASRGAGNEQFF. The CDR3 bases are TGCGCCAGCAGGGGGGCCGGAAATGAGCAGTTCTTC.

V is TRBV29-1 and J is TRBJ2-1, with TRBD1 matching 10 bases. Germline V CDR1 and CDR2: SQVTM, ANQGSEA. This CDR3 comprises 15 residues. Unmatched junction bases numbered 10, after V lost 7 bases and J lost 4 bases. CDR3 sequence reads: CSAKRQGAMYNEQFF. In nucleotides, the CDR3 is TGCAGCGCGAAGCGACAGGGGGCTATGTACAATGAGCAGTTCTTC.

The chain carries TRBV7-2 and TRBJ2-3, with 9 bases matching TRBD2. The CDR3 length is 15 residues. V lost 1 base and J lost 4; bases outside the gene matches: 3. Germline-derived CDR1 and CDR2 are SGHTA and FQGNSA. Written as DNA, the CDR3 is TGTGCCAGCAGCTTAGGCGGGGGGGCAGCAGATACGCAGTATTTT. The encoded protein is CASSLGGGAADTQYF. Variable domain in full (rest from reference TRBV7-2 and TRBJ2-3): GAGVSQSPSNKVTEKGKDVELRCDPISGHTALYWYRQSLGQGLEFLIYFQGNSAPDKSGLPSDRFSAERTGGSVSTLTIQRTQQEDSAVYLCASSLGGGAADTQYFGPGTRLTVL.

This chain links TRBV19 with TRBJ2-7; D is ambiguous. From germline, CDR1 is LNHDA and CDR2 SQIVND (reference sequence). The length of the CDR3 is 12 residues. V was cut by 3 bases and J by 4 bases, with 7 bases left in between. CDR3: CASSIEGYEQYF. The CDR3 DNA reads TGTGCCAGTAGTATTGAAGGGTACGAGCAGTACTTC.

This chain connects TRBV18 to TRBJ2-2; 10 bases match TRBD1. CDR3 length equals 18 residues. V gave up 2 bases and J gave up 4 bases; unmatched junction bases: 10. Germline V CDR1 and CDR2: KGHSH, LQKENI. CDR3 region: CASSPFGQGGISTGELFF. Here the CDR3 DNA reads TGTGCCAGCTCACCATTTGGACAGGGGGGAATAAGCACCGGGGAGCTGTTTTTT. Looking up the rest from reference TRBV18 and TRBJ2-2 gives the full variable domain: NAGVMQNPRHLVRRRGQEARLRCSPMKGHSHVYWYRQLPEEGLKFMVYLQKENIIDESGMPKERFSAEFPKEGPSILRIQQVVRGDSAAYFCASSPFGQGGISTGELFFGEGSRLTVL.

The chain uses TRBV9 and TRBJ2-2, with TRBD2 matching over 10 bases. In germline, CDR1 is SGDLS, CDR2 YYNGEE. The J segment lost 1 base and the V segment lost 4 bases, leaving 13 bases of the junction unmatched. The CDR3 totals 19 residues. The CDR3 region has the DNA TGTGCCAGCAGCAGCAGACCTCCTTGGACTAGCGGGAACACCGGGGAGCTGTTTTTT. Residues: CASSSRPPWTSGNTGELFF.

The CDR3: CASSESLGGQNTGELFF. DNA for the CDR3: TGCGCCAGCAGTGAGTCTCTGGGGGGTCAGAACACCGGGGAGCTGTTTTTT. The V gene is TRBV10-1, the J gene TRBJ2-2; D possibly corresponds to TRBD2 (6 bases). Trimming took off 0 bases at V and 1 base at J, with 12 bases between the two ends. This CDR3 has 17 amino acids. Germline loops: CDR1 WNHNN, CDR2 SYGVQD (reference sequence).

The rearrangement uses TRBV5-5 and TRBJ1-4; perhaps TRBD1 as D (5 bases). The CDR3 spans 15 residues. Germline V gene lookup returns CDR1 SGHKS and CDR2 YYEKEE (reference sequence). Trimming pared 0 bases from V and 7 bases from J, leaving 13 bases between. CDR3 coding DNA: TGTGCCAGCAGCTTGGCAGGGAATCTCGGTGAAAAACTGTTTTTT. Its translation: CASSLAGNLGEKLFF. The full variable domain, its missing parts supplied by reference TRBV5-5 and TRBJ1-4, is DAGVTQSPTHLIKTRGQQVTLRCSPISGHKSVSWYQQVLGQGPQFIFQYYEKEERGRGNFPDRFSARQFPNYSSELNVNALLLGDSALYLCASSLAGNLGEKLFFGSGTQLSVL.

Concerning this clone: The sample carries other DNA sequences with the same CDR3. The chain uses TRBV5-1 and TRBJ1-5; D may be TRBD1 (5 bases). CDR3 length equals 15 residues. Germline lookup yields CDR1 SGHRS and CDR2 YFSETQ. Trimming shortened V by 0 bases and J by 0 bases, and 7 bases separated the two germline ends. This CDR3 reads CASSLEGASNQPQHF. As DNA, the CDR3 is TGCGCCAGCAGCTTGGAAGGGGCTAGCAATCAGCCCCAGCATTTT.

This chain links TRBV2 with TRBJ1-3; no firm D call. Trimming pared 6 bases from V and 4 bases from J, leaving 7 bases between. The CDR3 extends over 12 amino acids. Germline CDR1 and CDR2: SNHLY and FYNNEI. The CDR3 here is CASRASGNTIYF. The CDR3, as DNA: TGTGCCAGCAGGGCGTCCGGAAACACCATATATTTT.

This chain uses TRBV20-1 with TRBJ1-2; D is undetermined. Trimming removed 6 bases from V and 1 base from J, with 12 bases in between. The CDR3 is 13 amino acids. Germline V CDR1 and CDR2: DFQATT, SNEGSKA (reference sequence). CDR3 residues: CSASDTVNYGYTF. The DNA for the CDR3 is TGCAGTGCCAGTGACACCGTTAACTATGGCTACACCTTC.

The genes are TRBV9 and TRBJ1-3; no firm D call. The V end was cut by 0 bases, the J end by 4 bases, with 14 bases between. CDR3 length equals 16 residues. CDR1 and CDR2 (germline): SGDLS, YYNGEE. DNA of the CDR3: TGTGCCAGCAGCGTAGAACCCAGATTCGGGGGAAACACCATATATTTT. Its protein product is CASSVEPRFGGNTIYF.

The genes are TRBV10-3 and TRBJ1-2, with 9 bases matching TRBD1. The V gene end was trimmed by 8 bases and the J gene end by 8 bases; junction bases not matched to a gene: 6. Germline values: CDR1 ENHRY, CDR2 SYGVKD. The CDR3 contains 12 residues. This CDR3 reads CAIGDRVLGYTF. CDR3 in DNA: TGTGCCATCGGGGACAGGGTGTTGGGCTACACCTTC.

The rearrangement links TRBV29-1 to TRBJ1-1; D may be TRBD1 (6 bases). V was trimmed by 6 bases and J by 3 bases, leaving 11 bases between them. Per the germline V gene, CDR1 is SQVTM and CDR2 is ANQGSEA. This CDR3 comprises 12 residues. CDR3 sequence (DNA): TGCAGCGTGGGGGGCAGGTACACTGAAGCTTTCTTT. Residues: CSVGGRYTEAFF.

This chain connects TRBV5-6 to TRBJ2-7; perhaps TRBD2 as D (6 bases). There are 15 residues in the CDR3. CDR1 SGHDT and CDR2 YYEEEE come from the germline V gene. V was clipped by 4 bases and J by 6 bases, with 20 bases between them. The CDR3 DNA is TGTGCCAGCAGCCACCTCTTGAAGGGGAGGAGCGAGCAGTACTTC. Its protein product is CASSHLLKGRSEQYF.

This rearrangement joins TRBV7-2 to TRBJ1-2; D is ambiguous. Germline V gives CDR1 SGHTA, CDR2 FQGNSA. The length of the CDR3 is 15 residues. Trimming took off 4 bases at V and 8 bases at J, with 20 bases between the two ends. CDR3 nucleotide sequence: TGTGCCAGCAGCTCTAGTCCCGGCGGTCGAATAGGCTACACCTTC. Translated: CASSSSPGGRIGYTF.

This clone was seen just once. The V call is TRBV5-6, the J call TRBJ1-2, with a possible D match to TRBD1 (6 bases). Germline V gene lookup returns CDR1 SGHDT and CDR2 YYEEEE. Trimming removed 6 bases at V and 2 bases at J, with 17 bases between. The length of the CDR3 is 15 residues. Here the CDR3 reads CASTTLAQGNYGYTF. CDR3 bases: TGTGCCAGCACCACGCTAGCTCAGGGGAACTATGGCTACACCTTC.

V is TRBV7-2 and J is TRBJ2-1; D not resolved. Germline loops: CDR1 SGHTA, CDR2 FQGNSA. V was pared by 5 bases and J by 8 bases, with 13 bases between. This CDR3 contains 13 residues. Written as DNA, the CDR3 is TGTGCCAGCAGCCCAATTTCTGGCGATGAGCAGTTCTTC. Translating gives CASSPISGDEQFF.

This chain uses TRBV19 with TRBJ1-5; a possible D gene is TRBD1 (5 bases). The CDR3 extends over 17 amino acids. V gave up 5 bases and J gave up 4 bases, with 21 bases separating them. CDR1 and CDR2 from the germline V gene are LNHDA and SQIVND (reference sequence). CDR3 loop: CASSPLQDTDGNQPQHF. DNA of the CDR3: TGTGCCAGTAGTCCTCTTCAGGACACCGACGGGAATCAGCCCCAGCATTTT. Drawing the rest from reference TRBV19 and TRBJ1-5, the complete variable domain is DGGITQSPKYLFRKEGQNVTLSCEQNLNHDAMYWYRQDPGQGLRLIYYSQIVNDFQKGDIAEGYSVSREKKESFPLTVTSAQKNPTAFYLCASSPLQDTDGNQPQHFGDGTRLSIL.

This rearrangement joins TRBV6-6 to TRBJ1-1; 7 bases agree with TRBD1. CDR1 MNHNY and CDR2 SVGAGI come from the germline V gene (reference sequence). CDR3 size: 14 residues. V dropped 2 bases and J dropped 3; count of bases not matched to a gene: 3. The CDR3 is CASSYRQGDTEAFF. In DNA, the CDR3 is TGTGCCAGCAGTTACCGACAGGGTGACACTGAAGCTTTCTTT.